The source of this TCR beta chain is a study of blood T cell repertoires in COVID-19. Trimming took 5 bases from V and 2 from J; bases not matched to a gene: 5. Germline values: CDR1 MDHEN, CDR2 SYDVKM. This CDR3 region has 15 residues. Data came from immunoSEQ multiplex PCR; TCRdb stores just in-frame clones and leaves some out. The sample lists around 95,000 clones; roughly 79% were seen once. The receptor's source is a man in his sixties or seventies with active or convalescent COVID-19. The genes are TRBV28 and TRBJ1-2; 10 bases fit TRBD1. Material for sequencing was peripheral blood. CDR3 in amino acids: CASSLGTGANYGYTF. CDR3 DNA sequence: TGTGCCAGCAGTCTTGGGACAGGGGCAAACTATGGCTACACCTTC.